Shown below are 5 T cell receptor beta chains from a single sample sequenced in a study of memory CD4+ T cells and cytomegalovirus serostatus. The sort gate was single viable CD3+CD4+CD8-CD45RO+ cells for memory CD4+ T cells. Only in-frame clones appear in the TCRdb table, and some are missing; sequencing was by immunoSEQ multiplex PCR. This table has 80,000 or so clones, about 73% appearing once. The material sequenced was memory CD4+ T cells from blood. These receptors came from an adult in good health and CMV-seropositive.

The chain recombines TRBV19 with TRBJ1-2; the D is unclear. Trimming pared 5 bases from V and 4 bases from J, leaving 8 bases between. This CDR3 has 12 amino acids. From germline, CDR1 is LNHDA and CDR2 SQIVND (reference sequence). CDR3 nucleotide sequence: TGTGCCAGTAGTCTCGAAATCTATGGCTACACCTTC. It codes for CASSLEIYGYTF.

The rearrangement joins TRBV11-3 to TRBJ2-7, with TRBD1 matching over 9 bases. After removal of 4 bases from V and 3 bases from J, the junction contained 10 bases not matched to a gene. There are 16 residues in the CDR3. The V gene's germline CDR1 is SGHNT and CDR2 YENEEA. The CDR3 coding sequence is TGTGCCAGCAGCTACCAAGGACAGGGGTTTAACTACGAGCAGTACGTC. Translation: CASSYQGQGFNYEQYV.

The CDR3 sequence is CASSLAGGQTYYGYTF. The CDR3 region has the DNA TGTGCCAGCAGCTTGGCCGGGGGACAGACCTACTATGGCTACACCTTC. The chain links TRBV5-5 to TRBJ1-2; 7 bases align to TRBD1. V was clipped by 0 bases and J by 3 bases; unmatched bases: 8. There are 16 residues in the CDR3. CDR1 and CDR2 from the germline V gene are SGHKS and YYEKEE (reference sequence).

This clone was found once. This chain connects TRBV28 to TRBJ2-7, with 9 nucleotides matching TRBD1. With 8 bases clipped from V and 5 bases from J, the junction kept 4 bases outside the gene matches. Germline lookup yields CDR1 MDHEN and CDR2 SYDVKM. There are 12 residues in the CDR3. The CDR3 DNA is TGTGCCAGCTGGGACAGGGTGAACGAGCAGTACTTC. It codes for CASWDRVNEQYF. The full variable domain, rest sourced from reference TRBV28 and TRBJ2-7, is DVKVTQSSRYLVKRTGEKVFLECVQDMDHENMFWYRQDPGLGLRLIYFSYDVKMKEKGDIPEGYSVSREKKERFSLILESASTNQTSMYLCASWDRVNEQYFGPGTRLTVT.

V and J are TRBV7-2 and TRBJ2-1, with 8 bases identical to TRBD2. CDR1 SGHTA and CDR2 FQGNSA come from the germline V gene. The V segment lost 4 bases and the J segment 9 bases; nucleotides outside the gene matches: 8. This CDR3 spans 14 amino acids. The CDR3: CASSSPGLVSEQFF. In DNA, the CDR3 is TGTGCCAGCAGCTCCCCGGGACTAGTTAGTGAGCAGTTCTTC.